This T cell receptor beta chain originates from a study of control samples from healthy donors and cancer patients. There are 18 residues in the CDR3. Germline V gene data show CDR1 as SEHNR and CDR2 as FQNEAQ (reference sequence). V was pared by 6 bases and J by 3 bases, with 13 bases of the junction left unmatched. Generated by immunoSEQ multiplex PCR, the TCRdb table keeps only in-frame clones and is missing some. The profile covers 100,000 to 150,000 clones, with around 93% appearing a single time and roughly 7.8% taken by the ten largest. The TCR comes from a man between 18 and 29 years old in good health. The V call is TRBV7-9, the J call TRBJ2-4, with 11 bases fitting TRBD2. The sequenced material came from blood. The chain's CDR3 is CASRPPGTSGPGKNIQYF. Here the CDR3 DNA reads TGTGCCAGCAGACCCCCCGGGACTAGCGGACCTGGCAAAAACATTCAGTACTTC. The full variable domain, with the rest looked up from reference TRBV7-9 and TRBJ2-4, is DTGVSQNPRHKITKRGQNVTFRCDPISEHNRLYWYRQTLGQGPEFLTYFQNEAQLEKSRLLSDRFSAERPKGSFSTLEIQRTEQGDSAMYLCASRPPGTSGPGKNIQYFGAGTRLSVL.